This section outlines one T cell receptor (beta chain) sequence together with its context. One end of the junction is discordant with germline, which a read error may explain. This sample is part of a study of T cells in Graves' hyperthyroidism and ophthalmopathy. Authors of the study amplified TCR beta CDR3 regions from RNA transcripts. The HTBI primer set served for first-round RT-PCR of the TCR CDR3. TCRdb reprocessed the multiplex PCR reads with MiXCR, giving one entry per CDR3 protein. The table includes hundreds of thousands of distinct CDR3 sequences, over 35% detected once. The length of the CDR3 is 14 residues. Germline V gene sequence: CDR1 SGDLS, CDR2 YYNGEE.

The chain links TRBV9 to TRBJ1-2, with TRBD1 matching 7 bases. The sequencing sample was made of blood. The TCR originated in a man aged 18 to 30 with Graves' hyperthyroidism. The CDR3: CACSVEGARDGYTF. The CDR3 nucleotides are TGTGCCTGCAGCGTAGAGGGGGCGCGAGATGGCTACACCTTC.